Below are 12 T cell receptor beta chains sequenced from a single sample in a study of blood T cell repertoires in COVID-19. Using immunoSEQ multiplex PCR, the repertoire was profiled, and TCRdb retains in-frame clones only, with some absent. The table records about 45,000 clones, approximately 86% of them present only once. Sequenced material: peripheral blood. The origin of the receptors is a woman aged 80 or over with active COVID-19.

The V and J genes are TRBV10-3 and TRBJ1-5, with 7 bases fitting TRBD1. Losses at the gene ends were 6 bases for V and 5 bases for J; bases not matched to a gene: 10. CDR1 is ENHRY and CDR2 is SYGVKD in the germline V gene. This CDR3 is built from 15 residues. CDR3 protein: CAISASQGVDQPQHF. CDR3 DNA sequence: TGTGCCATCAGCGCTAGCCAGGGGGTCGATCAGCCCCAGCATTTT.

The chain combines TRBV28 with TRBJ2-7; D is perhaps TRBD1 (5 bases). V shed 11 bases and J shed 3 bases, with 11 bases lying between them. The CDR3 loop spans 11 amino acids. Germline V gives CDR1 MDHEN, CDR2 SYDVKM. The CDR3 nucleotides are TGTGCCGGGAAAACAGGCTACGAGCAGTACTTC. Its protein is CAGKTGYEQYF. The entire variable domain, with the rest obtained from reference TRBV28 and TRBJ2-7, is as follows: DVKVTQSSRYLVKRTGEKVFLECVQDMDHENMFWYRQDPGLGLRLIYFSYDVKMKEKGDIPEGYSVSREKKERFSLILESASTNQTSMYLCAGKTGYEQYFGPGTRLTVT.

The CDR3 DNA follows: TGTGCCACCAGTGACGCGGGTGTCCCCTACAATGAGCAGTTCTTC. Amino acid sequence: CATSDAGVPYNEQFF. The chain carries TRBV24-1 and TRBJ2-1; D perhaps matches TRBD2 (5 bases). Germline V gene data show CDR1 as KGHDR and CDR2 as SFDVKD. V gave up 4 bases and J gave up 2 bases, with 11 bases separating them. CDR3 length equals 15 residues.

The V gene is TRBV3-1 (or the pseudogene TRBV3-2), the J gene TRBJ1-2, with D maybe TRBD1 (5 bases). The V end was cut by 6 bases, the J end by 6 bases, with 17 bases between. Germline CDR1 and CDR2: LGHDT and YNNKEL (reference sequence). The CDR3 has 14 residues. CDR3 amino acids: CASRRTGGRDGYTF. In DNA form, the CDR3 reads TGTGCCAGCAGAAGAACGGGGGGACGGGATGGCTACACCTTC.

This clone has a handful of counts. The rearrangement links TRBV6-2 or TRBV6-3 to TRBJ2-2; 9 bases map to TRBD2. CDR3 length equals 16 residues. Per germline, CDR1 MNHEY and CDR2 SVGEGT. With 6 bases clipped from V and 3 bases from J, the junction kept 8 bases outside the gene matches. This CDR3 is CASSTRAGGDTGELFF. CDR3 sequence (DNA): TGTGCCAGCAGCACTAGAGCGGGGGGTGACACCGGGGAGCTGTTTTTT.

This rearrangement joins TRBV19 to TRBJ2-1; 12 bases agree with TRBD1. CDR3 length equals 17 residues. The junction had 8 bases not matched to a gene; V was cut back by 3 bases and J by 5 bases. Per germline, CDR1 LNHDA and CDR2 SQIVND (reference sequence). CDR3 sequence reads: CASSIIPGQGADNEQFF. CDR3 bases: TGTGCCAGTAGTATCATTCCGGGACAGGGGGCCGACAATGAGCAGTTCTTC.

This sequence joins TRBV7-2 and TRBJ2-3, with a tentative D call TRBD2 (6 bases). The CDR3 is 13 amino acids. V lost 5 bases and J lost 2, with 8 bases in between. Germline V gives CDR1 SGHTA, CDR2 FQGNSA. CDR3 sequence: CASSRGITDTQYF. Written as DNA, the CDR3 is TGTGCCAGCAGCCGGGGGATCACAGATACGCAGTATTTT.

This clone has a single count. J is TRBJ2-2 and V is TRBV28, with TRBD1 identical over 9 bases. The germline CDR1 and CDR2 sequences are MDHEN and SYDVKM. The V and J ends lost 11 bases and 4 bases, in that order; junction bases with no gene match: 11. This CDR3 spans 15 amino acids. The CDR3 bases are TGTGCCGGCAAACCACAGGGGGCAGGCACCGGGGAGCTGTTTTTT. Encoded protein: CAGKPQGAGTGELFF.

The V gene is TRBV19, the J gene TRBJ2-5; 11 bases agree with TRBD2. The CDR3 length is 15 residues. The germline CDR1 and CDR2 sequences are LNHDA and SQIVND (reference sequence). J was trimmed by 4 bases and V by 3 bases; bases with no gene match: 4. CDR3 nucleotide sequence: TGTGCCAGTAGTATGACTAGCGGGGTTCGAGAGACCCAGTACTTC. This codes for CASSMTSGVRETQYF.

The V gene is TRBV27, the J gene TRBJ2-5; possible D gene TRBD2, 6 bases. V lost 5 bases, J lost 5 bases, and 21 bases lay in between. Germline CDR1 MNHEY, CDR2 SMNVEV (reference sequence). This CDR3 is 16 amino acids long. This chain's CDR3 is CASSGRPGTPGETQYF. The CDR3 DNA is TGTGCCAGCAGTGGCAGACCCGGGACTCCGGGGGAGACCCAGTACTTC.

V usage is TRBV10-1 and J usage is TRBJ1-4; possible D gene TRBD1, 5 bases. The germline gives CDR1 WNHNN, CDR2 SYGVQD (reference sequence). V lost 0 bases and J lost 8, with 16 bases in between. The length of the CDR3 is 16 residues. The CDR3 loop reads CASSESTGQGTEKLFF. CDR3 sequence (DNA): TGCGCCAGCAGTGAGTCGACCGGGCAGGGTACAGAAAAACTGTTTTTT.

V gene TRBV6-5 combines with J gene TRBJ2-5; a possible D gene is TRBD2 (7 bases). V was trimmed by 7 bases and J by 5 bases, leaving 14 bases between them. The CDR3 consists of 13 residues. Germline loops: CDR1 MNHEY, CDR2 SVGAGI. The CDR3: CASTQGRVETQYF. Written as DNA, the CDR3 is TGTGCCAGCACTCAGGGGAGGGTCGAGACCCAGTACTTC.